Listed below are T cell receptor beta chains from one sample, sequenced in a study of PD-1 blockade in classical Hodgkin lymphoma. Sequencing used immunoSEQ multiplex PCR; TCRdb keeps in-frame clones, though not all of them. The sample shows roughly 41,000 clones, around 69% of them seen only once. This specimen was peripheral blood mononuclear cells (PBMCs), taken before the fourth cycle of nivolumab. The receptors were gathered from a human donor with classical Hodgkin lymphoma. Each CDR3 is given with its conserved first and last residue. Each record gives: clone size, J gene, V gene, D gene, CDR3 DNA, CDR3 protein. The D gene is left open where the match is weak. Clone size is stated in some rows and not others, as once, few, many or a class when expanded.

size: once
J: TRBJ2-3
V: TRBV5-4
D: .
DNA: TGTGCCAGCAGCTCCTTGAGGAGGACAGATACGCAGTATTTT
CDR3: CASSSLRRTDTQYF

size: .
J: TRBJ1-2
V: TRBV29-1
D: .
DNA: TGCAGCGTTGAAGACCAGGGAATGAACTATGGCTACACCTTC
CDR3: CSVEDQGMNYGYTF

size: .
J: TRBJ1-1
V: TRBV15
D: .
DNA: TGTGCCACCAGCAGAGATTTAAGGGGGACTGAAGCTTTCTTT
CDR3: CATSRDLRGTEAFF

size: .
J: TRBJ2-1
V: TRBV28
D: .
DNA: TGTGCCAGCAGTTTATTCGGCAGCTCCTACAATGAGCAGTTCTTC
CDR3: CASSLFGSSYNEQFF

size: .
J: TRBJ2-3
V: TRBV7-2
D: .
DNA: TGTGCCAGCAGCTTGACTAGGACCCCGGGAGATACGCAGTATTTT
CDR3: CASSLTRTPGDTQYF

size: .
J: TRBJ2-7
V: TRBV2
D: .
DNA: TGTGCCAGCATTGGAGGGGTGGATCCCTACGAGCAGTACTTC
CDR3: CASIGGVDPYEQYF

size: few
J: TRBJ1-1
V: TRBV7-9
D: .
DNA: TGTGCCAGCAGCGACTCCTACACTGAAGCTTTCTTT
CDR3: CASSDSYTEAFF

size: .
J: TRBJ2-7
V: TRBV9
D: TRBD2
DNA: TGTGCCAGCAGCGTAGAGGCGGGGGGGCGTAACGAGCAGTACTTC
CDR3: CASSVEAGGRNEQYF

size: .
J: TRBJ1-2
V: TRBV19
D: TRBD1
DNA: TGTGCCAGTAGTATCCTTGCGGGACAGCCAAACTATGGCTACACCTTC
CDR3: CASSILAGQPNYGYTF

size: .
J: TRBJ2-2
V: TRBV27
D: .
DNA: TGTGCCAGCAGTTTATCGCAGGGTTGGGAGCTGTTTTTT
CDR3: CASSLSQGWELFF

size: few
J: TRBJ2-1
V: TRBV2
D: TRBD2
DNA: TGTGCCAGCAGCCACCGACTAGCGGGGGGACTCTACAATGAGCAGTTCTTC
CDR3: CASSHRLAGGLYNEQFF

size: .
J: TRBJ2-5
V: TRBV5-1
D: .
DNA: TGCGCCGGCAGCTTGGTTGGGGAGGAGACCCAGTACTTC
CDR3: CAGSLVGEETQYF

size: .
J: TRBJ2-1
V: TRBV7-9
D: TRBD2
DNA: TGTGCCAGCAGCTTAGACCTAGCGGGTAACGATGAGCAGTTCTTC
CDR3: CASSLDLAGNDEQFF

size: .
J: TRBJ2-1
V: TRBV21-1
D: .
DNA: TGTGCCAGCAGCACGAGGGACGACTACGGCAATGAGCAGTTCTTC
CDR3: CASSTRDDYGNEQFF

size: medium-sized
J: TRBJ1-5
V: TRBV7-6
D: .
DNA: TGTGCCAGCAGCTTAGTGGACGGACCCAATCAGCCCCAGCATTTT
CDR3: CASSLVDGPNQPQHF

size: .
J: TRBJ1-4
V: TRBV4-1
D: TRBD1
DNA: TGCGCCAGCAGCCAAGATAGGACCGGACAGGTGGCGGAAAAACTGTTTTTT
CDR3: CASSQDRTGQVAEKLFF

size: few
J: TRBJ1-5
V: TRBV5-3
D: TRBD1
DNA: TGTGCCGGCTTAGACAGGGGGGATCAGCCCCAGCATTTT
CDR3: CAGLDRGDQPQHF

size: .
J: TRBJ1-1
V: TRBV6-4
D: .
DNA: TGTGCCAGCAGTCCTTCTTTACAGGGAACAGCTTTCTTT
CDR3: CASSPSLQGTAFF

size: few
J: TRBJ2-1
V: TRBV4-2
D: TRBD2
DNA: TGTGCCAGCAGCCAAGCCGGGACTAGCTCCTACAATGAGCAGTTCTTC
CDR3: CASSQAGTSSYNEQFF

size: .
J: TRBJ2-3
V: TRBV30
D: .
DNA: TGTGCCTGGAGTGTATTCAGGGGTGATTTTTCAACGCCTTCAGATACGCAGTATTTT
CDR3: CAWSVFRGDFSTPSDTQYF

size: .
J: TRBJ2-6
V: TRBV4-2
D: TRBD1
DNA: TGTGCCAGCAGCCAAGATCTCGACAGGGAACCCTCTGGGGCCAACGTCCTGACTTTC
CDR3: CASSQDLDREPSGANVLTF

size: .
J: TRBJ2-7
V: TRBV4-3
D: TRBD1
DNA: TGCGCCAGCAGCCAAGGGACAGGTGGATCCTACGAGCAGTACTTC
CDR3: CASSQGTGGSYEQYF

size: few
J: TRBJ2-1
V: TRBV4-1
D: .
DNA: TGCGCCAGCAGCGCAGGGGAAGGGTACAATGAGCAGTTCTTC
CDR3: CASSAGEGYNEQFF

size: .
J: TRBJ1-4
V: TRBV7-2
D: TRBD1
DNA: TGTGCCAGCAGCTTAGAGGTTGCCGGGACAGGGTTTGAAAAACTGTTTTTT
CDR3: CASSLEVAGTGFEKLFF

size: .
J: TRBJ2-5
V: TRBV11-2
D: .
DNA: TGTGCCAGCAGCTTTCAGGGGCCCTGGGGGGAGACCCAGTACTTC
CDR3: CASSFQGPWGETQYF

size: .
J: TRBJ2-2
V: TRBV13
D: .
DNA: TGTGCCAGCAGCTCCCGGGACATCACCGGGGAGCTGTTTTTT
CDR3: CASSSRDITGELFF

size: .
J: TRBJ2-5
V: TRBV2
D: TRBD2
DNA: TGTGCCAGCAGTGAAGAATACCGACTAGCGGGGAAGAAGGAGACCCAGTACTTC
CDR3: CASSEEYRLAGKKETQYF

size: .
J: TRBJ2-5
V: TRBV7-2
D: TRBD2
DNA: TGTGCCAGCAGCTCCAATAGCGGGGGGGCAGGGGAGACCCAGTACTTC
CDR3: CASSSNSGGAGETQYF

size: medium-sized
J: TRBJ1-1
V: TRBV27
D: .
DNA: TGTGCCAGCAGTTTTGGTTTTAGGGGTGAAGCTTTCTTT
CDR3: CASSFGFRGEAFF

size: .
J: TRBJ1-2
V: TRBV12-5
D: TRBD1
DNA: TGTGCTAGTGGTTTCGGGACAGTATATGGCTACACCTTC
CDR3: CASGFGTVYGYTF

size: .
J: TRBJ1-4
V: TRBV4-2
D: .
DNA: TGTGCCAGCAGCCGAGAACGGATTGCAACTAATGAAAAACTGTTTTTT
CDR3: CASSRERIATNEKLFF

size: .
J: TRBJ1-6
V: TRBV13
D: TRBD1
DNA: TGTGCCAGCAGCTCCGTTTTTAAACCGGGACAGGGGAATTCACCCCTCCACTTT
CDR3: CASSSVFKPGQGNSPLHF

size: .
J: TRBJ2-7
V: TRBV11-2
D: TRBD2
DNA: TGTGCCAGCAGCTTCCGAGCGGGGGCCGAGCAGTACTTC
CDR3: CASSFRAGAEQYF

size: .
J: TRBJ1-1
V: TRBV7-2
D: .
DNA: TGTGCCAGCAGCGCCTCAGGGCCCTTCACTGAAGCTTTCTTT
CDR3: CASSASGPFTEAFF

size: .
J: TRBJ2-3
V: TRBV29-1
D: .
DNA: TGCAGCTGGAGGGACATAGATACGCAGTATTTT
CDR3: CSWRDIDTQYF

size: .
J: TRBJ2-3
V: TRBV9
D: .
DNA: TGTGCCAAGAACGGGGGCTATATCACAGATACGCAGTATTTT
CDR3: CAKNGGYITDTQYF

size: .
J: TRBJ2-7
V: TRBV19
D: .
DNA: TGTGCCAGTAGTATAAAGGTCCTTCAGGCGGAGCAGTACTTC
CDR3: CASSIKVLQAEQYF

size: once
J: TRBJ2-7
V: TRBV5-1
D: .
DNA: TGCGCCAGCAGCTTTAACGCCAGAAAAAATTCCTACGAGCAGTACTTC
CDR3: CASSFNARKNSYEQYF

size: .
J: TRBJ1-2
V: TRBV4-1
D: .
DNA: TGCGCCAGCAGCCAAGATGGCCAGGGCTCTAACTATGGCTACACCTTC
CDR3: CASSQDGQGSNYGYTF

size: .
J: TRBJ2-3
V: TRBV4-2
D: TRBD1
DNA: TGTGCCAGCAGCCAAGAAGAGGGGGCTCTAGGAGATACGCAGTATTTT
CDR3: CASSQEEGALGDTQYF

size: few
J: TRBJ1-1
V: TRBV4-3
D: .
DNA: TGCGCCAGCAGCCAAGATGGGGGGAACACTGAAGCTTTCTTT
CDR3: CASSQDGGNTEAFF

size: few
J: TRBJ1-2
V: TRBV5-1
D: .
DNA: TGCGCCAGCGCCGGGGGGTATGGAAACTATGGCTACACCTTC
CDR3: CASAGGYGNYGYTF

size: .
J: TRBJ2-3
V: TRBV7-9
D: TRBD2
DNA: TGTGCCAGCAGCCGCCCGATTCTAGCGGAAAATACGCAGTATTTT
CDR3: CASSRPILAENTQYF

size: .
J: TRBJ1-1
V: TRBV9
D: .
DNA: TGTGCCAGCAGCGTGGAAGGACGGAGGAACACTGAAGCTTTCTTT
CDR3: CASSVEGRRNTEAFF

size: few
J: TRBJ2-1
V: TRBV29-1
D: .
DNA: TGCAGCATCTATGGCAATGAGCAGTTCTTC
CDR3: CSIYGNEQFF